This T cell receptor (beta chain) was captured by sequencing in a study of patients and donors after allogeneic stem cell transplantation. Only a few counts were recorded for this clonotype. V was pared by 4 bases and J by 6 bases, with 14 bases of the junction left unmatched. The CDR3 runs 16 residues. CDR1 and CDR2 (germline): GTSNPN, SVGIG (reference sequence). TCRdb reanalysed the RT-PCR reads using MiXCR and keeps one entry per CDR3 protein. The profile shows approximately 200,000 distinct CDR3 sequences, more than 35% of them singletons. The clonotype comes from a human donor who was either an allogeneic HSCT recipient or a stem cell or donor lymphocyte infusion donor (not recorded which). It is not recorded whose cells these are; they may come from a transplant donor. Sequencing was carried out using blood, either unsorted or a sorted T cell fraction (not recorded which). The chain links TRBV30 to TRBJ1-5; 8 positions agree with TRBD1. This CDR3 reads CAWTQGPGGEVQPQHF. The DNA of the CDR3 is TGTGCCTGGACCCAAGGCCCAGGGGGCGAAGTTCAGCCCCAGCATTTT.